This TCR beta chain is drawn from a study of graft-versus-host responses after intestinal transplantation. Broader study findings: GvH clonotypes were identified within recipient marrow, with a subset emerging first in ileum or blood.

The germline V gene has CDR1 MNHNS and CDR2 SASEGT. CDR3 length: 13 amino acids. The V end lost 8 bases, the J end lost 7 bases, and 12 bases lay between the germline ends. TCRdb keeps only in-frame clones here, not all; method: immunoSEQ multiplex PCR. The table records about 88,000 clones, about 94% of them present only once. By share, this clone counts as medium-sized. Its specificity is not known. The sample here was unstimulated CD4+ T cells sorted from spleen or lymph node cells, taken before transplant. The source is a human donor who was the organ donor for an intestinal transplant. The chain combines TRBV6-1 with TRBJ1-6, with D perhaps matching TRBD1 (5 bases). The CDR3 coding sequence is TGTGCCAGCTGTCCAGGGAGCAATTCACCCCTCCACTTT. Translating it yields CASCPGSNSPLHF.